This T cell receptor (beta chain) derives from a study of OX40 agonist ivuxolimab in advanced cancers. Notes on the study in general: Within 6 weeks, CD4+ and CD8+ blood T cells expanded clonally at 0.1 to 3.0 mg/kg. No antigen was identified for the clonally expanded peripheral T cells. A proportion of nonresponders additionally exhibited low normalized T-cell clonal expansion.

Libraries were prepared by immunoSEQ multiplex PCR; TCRdb keeps only in-frame clonotypes and omits some of them. Of over 85,000 clones listed, approximately 81% are singletons. The CDR3 covers 16 residues. The ends lost 5 bases at V and 2 bases at J; junction bases unmatched: 10. With regard to this clone: Its antigen is still unknown.

This TCR was sampled from an adult with an advanced solid tumor such as melanoma, head and neck, liver or kidney cancer. The input for sequencing was CD4+ or CD8+ T cells sorted from blood, taken in a trial of the OX40 agonist ivuxolimab. This sequence joins TRBV7-1 and TRBJ2-7, with 9 bases lining up with TRBD2. TRBV7-1 is designated an ORF whose function remains uncertain. Here the CDR3 DNA reads TGTGCCAGCAGCCCCCGCGAAGCGGGGGGCCCCTACGAGCAGTACTTC. Translating gives CASSPREAGGPYEQYF.